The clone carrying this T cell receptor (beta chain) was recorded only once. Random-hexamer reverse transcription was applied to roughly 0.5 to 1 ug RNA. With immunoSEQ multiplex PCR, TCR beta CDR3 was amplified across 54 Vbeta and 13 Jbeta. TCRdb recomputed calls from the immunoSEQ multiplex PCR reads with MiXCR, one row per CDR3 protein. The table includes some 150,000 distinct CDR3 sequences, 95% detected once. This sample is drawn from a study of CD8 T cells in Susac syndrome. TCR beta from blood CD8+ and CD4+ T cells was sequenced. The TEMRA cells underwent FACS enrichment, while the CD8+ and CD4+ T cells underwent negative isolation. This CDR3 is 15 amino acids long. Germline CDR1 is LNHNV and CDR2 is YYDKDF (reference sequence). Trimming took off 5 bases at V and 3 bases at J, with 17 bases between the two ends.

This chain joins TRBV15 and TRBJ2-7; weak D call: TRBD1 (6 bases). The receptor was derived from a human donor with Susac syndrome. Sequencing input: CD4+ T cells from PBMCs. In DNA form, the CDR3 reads TGTGCCACCAGCTCAGGGTGGGGGCCGGGCTACGAGCAGTACTTC. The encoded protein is CATSSGWGPGYEQYF. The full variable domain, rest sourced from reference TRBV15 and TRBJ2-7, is DAMVIQNPRYQVTQFGKPVTLSCSQTLNHNVMYWYQQKSSQAPKLLFHYYDKDFNNEADTPDNFQSRRPNTSFCFLDIRSPGLGDTAMYLCATSSGWGPGYEQYFGPGTRLTVT.